This T cell receptor beta chain comes out of a study of identical twins. This clonotype was recorded a few times. What it recognizes is unknown. CDR3 length: 15 amino acids. The V gene end was trimmed by 3 bases and the J gene end by 2 bases; junction bases not matched to a gene: 5. Per germline, CDR1 SGHTA and CDR2 FQGNSA. MiXCR was run by TCRdb on the 5' RACE reads, yielding one entry per CDR3 protein. The sample contains around 550,000 distinct CDR3 sequences, 13% to 15% of which appear only once. Study-wide points: The conclusions drew on cross-sectional statistical analysis instead of tracking the same donors. Out-of-frame alpha sequences shared by twins showed excess low generation probability. Memory repertoires showed no such pattern, whereas abundant cord blood beta clonotypes carried fewer insertions.

The sample was also reused in another study, on yellow fever vaccine responses in identical twins. Per that study: Twins' vaccine T cell responses were reported to seem partly convergent and partly personalized.

The receptor was derived from a woman under 30 in good health. The chain employs TRBV7-2 and TRBJ1-1, with TRBD1 matching 8 bases. Sequencing was done on a sample of CD4+ T cells sorted from blood. CDR3 protein: CASSFTGQANTEAFF. The CDR3 DNA reads TGTGCCAGCAGCTTCACGGGACAGGCTAACACTGAAGCTTTCTTT. The variable domain in full, with the rest retrieved from reference TRBV7-2 and TRBJ1-1, is GAGVSQSPSNKVTEKGKDVELRCDPISGHTALYWYRQSLGQGLEFLIYFQGNSAPDKSGLPSDRFSAERTGGSVSTLTIQRTQQEDSAVYLCASSFTGQANTEAFFGQGTRLTVV.